These 31 T cell receptor beta chains originate from one sample sequenced in a study of blood T cell repertoires in COVID-19. Profiled with immunoSEQ multiplex PCR; TCRdb holds only in-frame clones, not every one. The table lists 200,000 to 300,000 clones, about four fifths of them singletons. What was sequenced was peripheral blood. These TCRs come from a woman older than 75 with COVID-19, enrolled during active disease.

This chain links TRBV4-1 with TRBJ2-7, with 7 bases fitting TRBD2. Germline V gene lookup returns CDR1 MGHRA and CDR2 YSYEKL. The ends lost 0 bases at V and 0 bases at J; junction bases unmatched: 14. This CDR3 comprises 19 residues. CDR3 sequence: CASSQDNGGGRGSSYEQYF. The CDR3 nucleotides are TGCGCCAGCAGCCAAGATAACGGGGGAGGGCGGGGCAGCTCCTACGAGCAGTACTTC.

Concerning this clone itself: Other DNA sequences of this sample code for an identical CDR3. The V call is TRBV11-2, the J call TRBJ1-1, with a tentative D call TRBD1 (5 bases). The V gene lost 2 bases and the J gene lost 4 bases, with 5 bases spanning the gap. Germline CDR1 is SGHAT and CDR2 is FQNNGV. The CDR3 covers 12 residues. The CDR3 region is CASSLRGTEAFF. CDR3 in DNA: TGTGCCAGCAGCTTAAGGGGCACTGAAGCTTTCTTT. The entire variable domain, with the rest obtained from reference TRBV11-2 and TRBJ1-1, is as follows: EAGVAQSPRYKIIEKRQSVAFWCNPISGHATLYWYQQILGQGPKLLIQFQNNGVVDDSQLPKDRFSAERLKGVDSTLKIQPAKLEDSAVYLCASSLRGTEAFFGQGTRLTVV.

J is TRBJ1-2 and V is TRBV5-6; TRBD1 matches 8 bases. V shed 4 bases and J 7 bases; nucleotides not matched to a gene: 12. In germline, CDR1 is SGHDT, CDR2 YYEEEE. The CDR3 sequence is 15 residues long. CDR3 amino acids: CASSGGMDRAGGYTF. The CDR3 nucleotides are TGTGCCAGCAGCGGGGGCATGGACAGGGCGGGTGGCTACACCTTC. The entire variable domain, with the rest obtained from reference TRBV5-6 and TRBJ1-2, is as follows: DAGVTQSPTHLIKTRGQQVTLRCSPKSGHDTVSWYQQALGQGPQFIFQYYEEEERQRGNFPDRFSGHQFPNYSSELNVNALLLGDSALYLCASSGGMDRAGGYTFGSGTRLTVV.

The chain links TRBV10-3 to TRBJ2-1; 12 bases are shared with TRBD2. Looked up from germline, CDR1 is ENHRY and CDR2 is SYGVKD. The length of the CDR3 is 16 residues. The V and J ends lost 4 bases and 6 bases, in that order; junction bases with no gene match: 7. The CDR3 nucleotides read TGTGCCATCAGTGGGCGGGGACTAGCGGGCCTCAATGAGCAGTTCTTC. Its translation is CAISGRGLAGLNEQFF.

The chain links TRBV7-9 to TRBJ1-1; possible D gene TRBD1, 5 bases. Trimming removed 4 bases from V and 5 bases from J, with 14 bases in between. This CDR3 contains 14 residues. Germline values: CDR1 SEHNR, CDR2 FQNEAQ (reference sequence). The CDR3 coding sequence is TGTGCCAGCAGCTACTTAGCATCAGGGACTGAAGCTTTCTTT. This gives the protein CASSYLASGTEAFF. Based on the CDR3 plus reference TRBV7-9 and TRBJ1-1, the full variable domain is DTGVSQNPRHKITKRGQNVTFRCDPISEHNRLYWYRQTLGQGPEFLTYFQNEAQLEKSRLLSDRFSAERPKGSFSTLEIQRTEQGDSAMYLCASSYLASGTEAFFGQGTRLTVV.

The chain joins TRBV2 to TRBJ2-5, with a tentative D call TRBD1 (7 bases). The CDR3 sequence is 17 residues long. V was pared by 6 bases and J by 2 bases, with 22 bases between. Germline values: CDR1 SNHLY, CDR2 FYNNEI. DNA for the CDR3: TGTGCCAGCAGCGACAGGGTTGTGGGAGGAAAACAAGAGACCCAGTACTTC. The encoded protein is CASSDRVVGGKQETQYF.

This chain links TRBV28 with TRBJ1-1; tentatively, D is TRBD1 (5 bases). Germline values: CDR1 MDHEN, CDR2 SYDVKM. CDR3 size: 13 residues. The ends were cut back, 3 bases at V and 6 bases at J, with 11 bases in the middle. The DNA for the CDR3 is TGTGCCAGCAGTTTCCCAGGGTCCCCTGAAGCTTTCTTT. This sequence encodes CASSFPGSPEAFF.

A single count supports this clone. The CDR3 DNA reads TGTGCCAGCAGCATCACCGGGACAGGGGGGAACACCATATATTTT. Protein: CASSITGTGGNTIYF. This chain connects TRBV7-2 to TRBJ1-3, with 11 nucleotides matching TRBD1. Per the germline V gene, CDR1 is SGHTA and CDR2 is FQGNSA. The CDR3 spans 15 residues. V lost 5 bases to trimming and J lost 7 bases; unmatched junction nucleotides: 7. The full variable domain, completed using reference TRBV7-2 and TRBJ1-3, is GAGVSQSPSNKVTEKGKDVELRCDPISGHTALYWYRQSLGQGLEFLIYFQGNSAPDKSGLPSDRFSAERTGGSVSTLTIQRTQQEDSAVYLCASSITGTGGNTIYFGEGSWLTVV.

V gene TRBV5-4 combines with J gene TRBJ2-5; TRBD1 is a possible D gene (5 bases). Germline lookup yields CDR1 SGHNT and CDR2 YYREEE (reference sequence). The CDR3 is made up of 13 amino acids. Trimming removed 0 bases from V and 5 bases from J, with 8 bases in between. CDR3 nucleotides: TGTGCCAGCAGCTTGGATCAGGGCGAGACCCAGTACTTC. Its protein product is CASSLDQGETQYF. The full variable domain, its missing parts supplied by reference TRBV5-4 and TRBJ2-5, is ETGVTQSPTHLIKTRGQQVTLRCSSQSGHNTVSWYQQALGQGPQFIFQYYREEENGRGNFPPRFSGLQFPNYSSELNVNALELDDSALYLCASSLDQGETQYFGPGTRLLVL.

This clone was found once. V is TRBV3-1 (or the pseudogene TRBV3-2) and J is TRBJ1-2; TRBD1 matches at 8 bases. Per the germline V gene, CDR1 is LGHDT and CDR2 is YNNKEL (reference sequence). The CDR3 extends over 16 amino acids. Unmatched junction bases numbered 13, after V lost 5 bases and J lost 5 bases. This chain's CDR3 is CASSYHSKGQGYGYTF. CDR3 DNA: TGTGCCAGCAGCTATCACAGTAAAGGACAGGGTTATGGCTACACCTTC.

The chain combines TRBV5-1 with TRBJ1-1; D call uncertain. The germline CDR1 and CDR2 sequences are SGHRS and YFSETQ. This CDR3 region has 14 residues. Trimming removed 1 base at V and 7 bases at J, with 14 bases between. CDR3 in DNA: TGCGCCAGCAGCTTGTTCCCAGCGACTGGTGAAGCTTTCTTT. Protein: CASSLFPATGEAFF.

The gene calls are TRBV7-3 and TRBJ2-2, with 8 nucleotides matching TRBD2. Trimming cost V 5 bases and J 7 bases; bases outside gene matches: 12. The CDR3 totals 16 residues. Germline CDR1 is SGHTA and CDR2 is FQGTGA. CDR3 residues: CASSPQAGVLSGELFF. The DNA for the CDR3 is TGTGCCAGCAGCCCCCAAGCGGGAGTTTTGAGCGGGGAGCTGTTTTTT.

A single count supports this clone. The V gene is TRBV5-6, the J gene TRBJ2-5; D remains unclear. V was clipped by 0 bases and J by 4 bases, with 7 bases between them. This CDR3 is built from 13 residues. The V gene's germline CDR1 is SGHDT and CDR2 YYEEEE. The CDR3 DNA reads as TGTGCCAGCAGCTTGGGGCTCCTAGAGACCCAGTACTTC. Amino acids: CASSLGLLETQYF.

This chain joins TRBV6-5 and TRBJ1-2; 9 nucleotides line up with TRBD1. V dropped 0 bases and J dropped 2; count of bases not matched to a gene: 1. The CDR3 spans 15 residues. Germline-derived CDR1 and CDR2 are MNHEY and SVGAGI. The CDR3: CASSYSGQGNYGYTF. The CDR3 DNA is TGTGCCAGCAGTTACTCGGGACAGGGCAACTATGGCTACACCTTC.

This clone has a handful of counts. The chain couples TRBV7-3 to TRBJ2-5; no definite D call. The CDR3 runs 13 residues. The V and J ends lost 5 bases and 2 bases respectively, with 9 bases between them. The germline CDR1 and CDR2 sequences are SGHTA and FQGTGA. The DNA of the CDR3 is TGTGCCAGCAGCCTGCACTTGCAAGAGACCCAGTACTTC. Translating gives CASSLHLQETQYF. The full variable domain, in which reference TRBV7-3 and TRBJ2-5 provide the parts outside the CDR3, is GAGVSQTPSNKVTEKGKYVELRCDPISGHTALYWYRQSLGQGPEFLIYFQGTGAADDSGLPNDRFFAVRPEGSVSTLKIQRTERGDSAVYLCASSLHLQETQYFGPGTRLLVL.

The chain is built from TRBV7-2 and TRBJ1-1, with D unclear. Per germline, CDR1 SGHTA and CDR2 FQGNSA. This CDR3 region has 13 residues. V shed 5 bases and J shed 2 bases, with 9 bases lying between them. DNA for the CDR3: TGTGCCAGCAGCCCGAGACATAACACTGAAGCTTTCTTT. It specifies CASSPRHNTEAFF.

V usage is TRBV30 and J usage is TRBJ1-4, with a possible D match to TRBD1 (6 bases). Trimming pared 1 base from V and 10 bases from J, leaving 16 bases between. The CDR3 is 14 residues long. CDR1 GTSNPN and CDR2 SVGIG come from the germline V gene (reference sequence). This CDR3 is CAWSASQGRPKLFF. In nucleotides, the CDR3 is TGTGCCTGGAGTGCATCACAGGGACGGCCAAAACTGTTTTTT.

This rearrangement joins TRBV28 to TRBJ2-3; D not resolved. Germline lookup yields CDR1 MDHEN and CDR2 SYDVKM. This CDR3 has 12 residues. CDR3 nucleotides: TGTGCTTTAGGAGAGGGCACAGATACGCAGTATTTT. Its protein product is CALGEGTDTQYF.

The V and J genes are TRBV19 and TRBJ2-1; 9 bases agree with TRBD2. This CDR3 comprises 15 residues. CDR1 and CDR2 from the germline V gene are LNHDA and SQIVND (reference sequence). Germline trimming cut 6 bases from V and 4 bases from J; bases unmatched to any gene: 7. The CDR3 bases are TGTGCCAGTAGAGGAGCTAGCGGGGCTTACAATGAGCAGTTCTTC. The encoded protein is CASRGASGAYNEQFF.

The rearrangement links TRBV21-1 to TRBJ2-4; the D call of TRBD1 is as the table states it, not checked on the DNA. TRBV21-1 is classified as a pseudogene. The CDR3 loop spans 16 amino acids. This CDR3 is CASSSPNSGCKGIQYF. The CDR3 DNA is TGTGCCAGCAGCAGCCCCAATTCAGGTTGTAAAGGCATTCAGTACTTC.

This clone was recorded a few times. This chain uses TRBV28 with TRBJ1-1, with D perhaps matching TRBD1 (6 bases). With 5 bases removed from V and 0 bases from J, the gap between germline ends came to 13 bases. Germline-derived CDR1 and CDR2 are MDHEN and SYDVKM. The length of the CDR3 is 15 residues. The CDR3 nucleotides are TGTGCCAGCAGTGGAACAGGGACCATGAACACTGAAGCTTTCTTT. Protein: CASSGTGTMNTEAFF.

The chain joins TRBV16 to TRBJ2-7; 12 bases match TRBD1. V was clipped by 4 bases and J by 7 bases; unmatched bases: 11. Germline V CDR1 and CDR2: KGHSY, FQNENV. The CDR3 runs to 16 residues. The CDR3 loop is CASSPQGDRGRREQYF. The CDR3 region has the DNA TGTGCCAGCAGCCCCCAAGGGGACAGGGGGCGCCGGGAGCAGTACTTC.

The rearrangement uses TRBV20-1 and TRBJ2-3; the D is unclear. The CDR3 runs 12 residues. V was clipped by 3 bases and J by 4 bases, with 8 bases between them. The germline CDR1 and CDR2 sequences are DFQATT and SNEGSKA (reference sequence). CDR3 residues: CSASREADTQYF. The CDR3 DNA follows: TGCAGTGCTAGTCGAGAAGCAGATACGCAGTATTTT.

The chain recombines TRBV30 with TRBJ2-2; D is perhaps TRBD2 (6 bases). Germline CDR1 is GTSNPN and CDR2 is SVGIG (reference sequence). The V and J ends lost 5 bases and 4 bases respectively, with 8 bases between them. The CDR3 extends over 12 amino acids. Here the CDR3 reads CAWGTSTGELFF. The CDR3 DNA is TGTGCCTGGGGGACTTCCACCGGGGAGCTGTTTTTT.

The chain has TRBV4-2 and TRBJ1-3; the D is unclear. CDR1 is LGHNA and CDR2 is YNFKEQ in the germline V gene. V lost 0 bases and J 9 bases, leaving 12 bases between the germline ends. CDR3 size: 14 residues. CDR3 in amino acids: CASSQEGGIGTIYF. The CDR3 coding sequence is TGTGCCAGCAGCCAAGAGGGAGGGATCGGCACCATATATTTT.

The chain carries TRBV30 and TRBJ2-5, with TRBD1 matching 7 bases. This CDR3 is built from 15 residues. Germline V lookup: CDR1 GTSNPN, CDR2 SVGIG (reference sequence). V was pared by 4 bases and J by 0 bases, with 8 bases of the junction left unmatched. This chain's CDR3 is CAWNTFRGYQETQYF. CDR3 sequence (DNA): TGTGCCTGGAACACCTTCAGGGGGTACCAAGAGACCCAGTACTTC.

The CDR3 sequence: CASSAGTENSPLHF. The CDR3 nucleotides read TGTGCCAGCAGCGCCGGGACAGAGAATTCACCCCTCCACTTT. This chain links TRBV11-3 with TRBJ1-6; TRBD1 agrees at 7 bases. CDR1 is SGHNT, CDR2 YENEEA, per germline. After removal of 5 bases from V and 7 bases from J, the junction contained 5 bases not matched to a gene. This CDR3 region has 14 residues. The complete variable domain, with remaining parts taken from reference TRBV11-3 and TRBJ1-6, reads EAGVVQSPRYKIIEKKQPVAFWCNPISGHNTLYWYLQNLGQGPELLIRYENEEAVDDSQLPKDRFSAERLKGVDSTLKIQPAELGDSAVYLCASSAGTENSPLHFGNGTRLTVT.

A single count supports this clone. V is TRBV5-1 and J is TRBJ2-7, with 9 bases aligning to TRBD1. Losses at the gene ends were 4 bases for V and 5 bases for J; bases not matched to a gene: 16. The CDR3 has 17 residues. Germline CDR1 is SGHRS and CDR2 is YFSETQ. The CDR3 protein is CASSPAPGTGTVNEQYF. The CDR3 DNA is TGCGCCAGCAGCCCCGCCCCCGGGACAGGGACGGTGAACGAGCAGTACTTC.

CDR3 amino acids: CASSSRPRTQYF. The CDR3 DNA is TGTGCCAGCAGTTCCCGTCCCCGGACCCAGTACTTC. The chain carries TRBV6-2 or TRBV6-3 and TRBJ2-5; no clear D. Germline lookup yields CDR1 MNHEY and CDR2 SVGEGT. V lost 4 bases and J lost 7, with 10 bases in between. The CDR3 loop spans 12 amino acids.

The table lists this clone with a count of one. The chain combines TRBV5-4 with TRBJ1-3, with D tentatively TRBD1 (6 bases). The ends were cut back, 1 base at V and 3 bases at J, with 11 bases in the middle. The germline gives CDR1 SGHNT, CDR2 YYREEE (reference sequence). This CDR3 has 15 residues. The CDR3 region has the DNA TGTGCCAGCAGCTTGCAGGGGTTGGGTGGAAACACCATATATTTT. This sequence encodes CASSLQGLGGNTIYF.

The gene calls are TRBV6-6 and TRBJ2-7; tentative D call: TRBD2 (6 bases). The CDR3 runs 15 residues. V lost 7 bases and J lost 2, with 18 bases in between. CDR1 MNHNY and CDR2 SVGAGI come from the germline V gene (reference sequence). CDR3 sequence (DNA): TGTGCCAGCAAAGGAGGGCGGGCGGTGACCTACGAGCAGTACTTC. Translation: CASKGGRAVTYEQYF.